Reported below is one T cell receptor beta chain. Its antigen is as yet unknown. The junction had 8 bases not matched to a gene; V was cut back by 2 bases and J by 7 bases. Germline lookup yields CDR1 SGHRS and CDR2 YFSETQ. The CDR3 spans 15 residues. This sample stems from a study of response to subunit inactivated influenza vaccine. Study results and caveats: With each seasonal influenza vaccination, the authors suggested, few new T cells are recruited.

TCRdb itself ran the RT-PCR reads through MiXCR, one entry per CDR3 protein. The sample has about 650,000 distinct CDR3 sequences, roughly 14% seen once; the top ten hold about 9.9%. J is TRBJ2-1 and V is TRBV5-1; 8 bases align to TRBD2. The sequencing here drew on PBMCs from blood, taken 11 to 12 days after vaccination. This receptor was identified in a man aged 50-59 years who received an inactivated influenza vaccine. CDR3 DNA sequence: TGCGCCAGCAGCTTCGTTGTAGCGGGGTCAAATGAGCAGTTCTTC. Protein sequence: CASSFVVAGSNEQFF. The full variable domain, in which reference TRBV5-1 and TRBJ2-1 provide the parts outside the CDR3, is KAGVTQTPRYLIKTRGQQVTLSCSPISGHRSVSWYQQTPGQGLQFLFEYFSETQRNKGNFPGRFSGRQFSNSRSEMNVSTLELGDSALYLCASSFVVAGSNEQFFGPGTRLTVL.